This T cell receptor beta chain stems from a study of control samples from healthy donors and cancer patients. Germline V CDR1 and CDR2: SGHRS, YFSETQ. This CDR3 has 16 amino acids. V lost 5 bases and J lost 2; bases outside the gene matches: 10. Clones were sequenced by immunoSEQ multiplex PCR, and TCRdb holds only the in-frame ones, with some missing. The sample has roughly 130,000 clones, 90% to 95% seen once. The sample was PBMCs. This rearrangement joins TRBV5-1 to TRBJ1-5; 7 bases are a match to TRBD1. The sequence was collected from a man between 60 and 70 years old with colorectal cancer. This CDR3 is CASSLTGSDGNQPQHF. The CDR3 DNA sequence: TGCGCCAGCAGTTTGACAGGGAGCGATGGCAATCAGCCCCAGCATTTT.